Described below is a single T cell receptor (beta chain) sequence and its context. The source of the sample is a study of shared clonotypes between healthy human individuals. Deep was the level at which the assay was run. Repertoires were generated with immunoSEQ multiplex PCR, while TCRdb's copy carries only in-frame clones and drops some. The sample shows about 1.1 million clones, about 84% of them seen only once. Germline V gene sequence: CDR1 MNHNS, CDR2 SASEGT. The CDR3 loop spans 14 amino acids. Losses at the gene ends were 6 bases for V and 2 bases for J; bases not matched to a gene: 7. The TCR originated in a man aged 18-30 years in good health. Some clones in this sample may be carry-over from other donors' samples. The chain has TRBV6-1 and TRBJ2-7, with 7 bases fitting TRBD2. The material sequenced was memory CD4+ T cells from PBMCs. The subset here: CD45RA-negative fraction. CDR3 in amino acids: CASRREVLAYEQYF. CDR3 DNA: TGTGCCAGCAGACGGGAGGTCCTCGCCTACGAGCAGTACTTC.